These T cell receptor beta chains were read from a single sample in a study of blood T cell repertoires in COVID-19. TCRdb's table, derived via immunoSEQ multiplex PCR, lists solely in-frame clones and lacks some. The sample yields approximately 300,000 clones, more than 75% seen once. The specimen sequenced was PBMCs or T cells enriched from blood (not recorded which). The receptor source for this set is a man between 25 and 39 years old who had recovered from COVID-19. Both conserved end residues are part of each CDR3. Fields, in order: CDR3 DNA, CDR3 protein, CDR3 length, J gene, V gene, D gene, clone size. A D gene is named only where the DNA matches it firmly. The size field is filled for only some rows; it gives once, few, many or a size class.

cdr3_nt: TGTGCCAGCAGCCAATTACAAGAGACCCAGTACTTC
cdr3_aa: CASSQLQETQYF
cdr3_length: 12
j_call: TRBJ2-5
v_call: TRBV3-1/TRBV3-2
d_call: .
clone_size: .

cdr3_nt: TGTGCCAGCAGCTTGGCGAGCGGGGGGGCCCTGAATGAGCAGTTCTTC
cdr3_aa: CASSLASGGALNEQFF
cdr3_length: 16
j_call: TRBJ2-1
v_call: TRBV5-4
d_call: TRBD2
clone_size: few

cdr3_nt: TGTGCCAGCGACATTGGGACTAGCGGAACAGATACGCAGTATTTT
cdr3_aa: CASDIGTSGTDTQYF
cdr3_length: 15
j_call: TRBJ2-3
v_call: TRBV2
d_call: TRBD2
clone_size: .

cdr3_nt: TGTGCCACCCCCGGGACAGGGAGAGGGAAGGATAATTCACCCCTCCACTTT
cdr3_aa: CATPGTGRGKDNSPLHF
cdr3_length: 17
j_call: TRBJ1-6
v_call: TRBV2
d_call: TRBD1
clone_size: .

cdr3_nt: TGTGCCACCCTCCGGTCCAAGAAGCCCCAGCATTTT
cdr3_aa: CATLRSKKPQHF
cdr3_length: 12
j_call: TRBJ1-5
v_call: TRBV24-1
d_call: .
clone_size: .

cdr3_nt: TGTGCCAGCAGCCAAGATCTGTTCGTTTACGAGCAGTACTTC
cdr3_aa: CASSQDLFVYEQYF
cdr3_length: 14
j_call: TRBJ2-7
v_call: TRBV14
d_call: .
clone_size: .

cdr3_nt: TGTGCCAGCAGCCACCCCACAGGGGGGCAAGAGACCCAGTACTTC
cdr3_aa: CASSHPTGGQETQYF
cdr3_length: 15
j_call: TRBJ2-5
v_call: TRBV27
d_call: TRBD1
clone_size: once

cdr3_nt: TGTGCCACCAGTGATCCCGGACAGGGGGAAGTCTATGGCTACACCTTC
cdr3_aa: CATSDPGQGEVYGYTF
cdr3_length: 16
j_call: TRBJ1-2
v_call: TRBV24-1
d_call: TRBD1
clone_size: .

cdr3_nt: TGTGCCAGCCTCCCTGGGAGGGGCCGGGGTGGTAGCGGGCACTACGAGCAGTACTTC
cdr3_aa: CASLPGRGRGGSGHYEQYF
cdr3_length: 19
j_call: TRBJ2-7
v_call: TRBV2
d_call: TRBD2
clone_size: .

cdr3_nt: TGTGCCAGCAGCTTAGCGCTACAGGGCGCTGAAGCTTTCTTT
cdr3_aa: CASSLALQGAEAFF
cdr3_length: 14
j_call: TRBJ1-1
v_call: TRBV7-9
d_call: .
clone_size: .

cdr3_nt: TGTGCCAGCCGTGACACCCTTTCCTACAATGAGCAGTTCTTC
cdr3_aa: CASRDTLSYNEQFF
cdr3_length: 14
j_call: TRBJ2-1
v_call: TRBV19
d_call: .
clone_size: many

cdr3_nt: TGTGCCACCATCGCCCAGGAGGGACAGGGTAGAGAAGCTTTCTTT
cdr3_aa: CATIAQEGQGREAFF
cdr3_length: 15
j_call: TRBJ1-1
v_call: TRBV15
d_call: TRBD1
clone_size: .

cdr3_nt: TGTGCCAGCAGTCTAAGGAATTACCACCCGGCTAGTAATTCACCCCTCCACTTT
cdr3_aa: CASSLRNYHPASNSPLHF
cdr3_length: 18
j_call: TRBJ1-6
v_call: TRBV6-6
d_call: .
clone_size: .

cdr3_nt: TGTGCCAGCTCACCGGGACTAGCGAACTACAATGAGCAGTTCTTC
cdr3_aa: CASSPGLANYNEQFF
cdr3_length: 15
j_call: TRBJ2-1
v_call: TRBV18
d_call: TRBD2
clone_size: .

cdr3_nt: TGTGCCAGCAGTGGAGAACCACCCGGGACAGGGTGGATCGCCCTTGACGAGCAGTACTTC
cdr3_aa: CASSGEPPGTGWIALDEQYF
cdr3_length: 20
j_call: TRBJ2-7
v_call: TRBV2
d_call: TRBD1
clone_size: once

cdr3_nt: TGTGCCACCAGCGACAGGGACTCTGGAAACACCATATATTTT
cdr3_aa: CATSDRDSGNTIYF
cdr3_length: 14
j_call: TRBJ1-3
v_call: TRBV24-1
d_call: TRBD1
clone_size: once

cdr3_nt: TGTGCCAGCGGATACCCCGGGACAGGGAACCAGCCCCAGCATTTT
cdr3_aa: CASGYPGTGNQPQHF
cdr3_length: 15
j_call: TRBJ1-5
v_call: TRBV6-6
d_call: TRBD1
clone_size: .

cdr3_nt: TGTGCCAGCAGCAAAGTAGTAGCGGGACGGACAGATACGCAGTATTTT
cdr3_aa: CASSKVVAGRTDTQYF
cdr3_length: 16
j_call: TRBJ2-3
v_call: TRBV21-1
d_call: .
clone_size: once